Listed here are 24 T cell receptor beta chains from one sample, sequenced in a study of shared clonotypes between healthy human individuals. The protocol was immunoSEQ multiplex PCR, while the TCRdb copy is restricted to in-frame clones and leaves out a portion. This table has fewer than 1.6 million clones, approximately 98.5% appearing once. Specimen: naive CD4+ T cells sorted from blood. Noted subset: CD45RA+ positively selected. These receptors were obtained from a man aged 25 to 45 in good health.

The V gene is TRBV7-9, the J gene TRBJ1-1; D remains unclear. The germline V gene encodes CDR1 SEHNR and CDR2 FQNEAQ (reference sequence). CDR3 size: 13 residues. Trimming stripped 3 bases from V and 0 bases from J, with 5 bases between. The DNA for the CDR3 is TGTGCCAGCAGCTTCGACCTGAACACTGAAGCTTTCTTT. It specifies CASSFDLNTEAFF.

CDR3 DNA sequence: TGCGCCAGCAGCCCGGGACTCCGACAAGAGACCCAGTACTTC. It encodes CASSPGLRQETQYF. The gene calls are TRBV5-1 and TRBJ2-5; perhaps TRBD2 as D (6 bases). V was clipped by 4 bases and J by 2 bases, with 12 bases between them. The CDR3 spans 14 residues. Germline V gene lookup returns CDR1 SGHRS and CDR2 YFSETQ.

This chain connects TRBV29-1 to TRBJ2-7, with D maybe TRBD1 (6 bases). Trimming took 5 bases from V and 6 from J, leaving 17 bases between them. Per the germline V gene, CDR1 is SQVTM and CDR2 is ANQGSEA. There are 13 residues in the CDR3. In DNA form, the CDR3 reads TGCAGCGTTTCCCACAGGGAAGGAGGCGAGCAGTACTTC. Amino acids: CSVSHREGGEQYF.

V is TRBV5-6 and J is TRBJ2-5; 7 nucleotides agree with TRBD1. The closer fit of TRBJ2-7 to the DNA end suggests the J call may be wrong. The CDR3 extends over 15 amino acids. Germline values: CDR1 SGHDT, CDR2 YYEEEE. CDR3 sequence: CASSLTLDRPYEQYF. In nucleotides, the CDR3 is TGTGCCAGCAGCTTGACACTGGACAGGCCCTACGAGCAGTACTTC.

CDR3 region: CASSTETYEQYF. The CDR3 region has the DNA TGTGCCAGTAGTACCGAGACCTACGAGCAGTACTTC. The chain uses TRBV19 and TRBJ2-7; D is uncertain. Looked up from germline, CDR1 is LNHDA and CDR2 is SQIVND (reference sequence). This CDR3 region has 12 residues. Trimming left V 4 bases short and J 2 bases short, with 6 bases between.

This clone is a singleton in its sample. The chain is built from TRBV5-1 and TRBJ2-7; D unclear. With 0 bases removed from V and 5 bases from J, the gap between germline ends came to 12 bases. Germline CDR1 reads SGHRS; CDR2 reads YFSETQ. The CDR3 covers 14 residues. The CDR3 DNA follows: TGCGCCAGCAGCTTGGCCACCTACACCCACGAGCAGTACTTC. Translation: CASSLATYTHEQYF.

A remark on this clone: The sample has other DNA sequences that encode this CDR3 too. The rearrangement joins TRBV5-1 to TRBJ1-3; maybe TRBD1 (5 bases). Trimming took 0 bases from V and 2 from J, leaving 6 bases between them. The CDR3 has 14 amino acids. Germline V gives CDR1 SGHRS, CDR2 YFSETQ. The CDR3 here is CASSLVGAGNTIYF. CDR3 bases: TGCGCCAGCAGCTTGGTAGGGGCTGGAAACACCATATATTTT. Together with reference TRBV5-1 and TRBJ1-3, the CDR3 gives the full variable domain: KAGVTQTPRYLIKTRGQQVTLSCSPISGHRSVSWYQQTPGQGLQFLFEYFSETQRNKGNFPGRFSGRQFSNSRSEMNVSTLELGDSALYLCASSLVGAGNTIYFGEGSWLTVV.

The V call is TRBV2, the J call TRBJ1-1; no clear D. Looked up from germline, CDR1 is SNHLY and CDR2 is FYNNEI. Trimming left V 6 bases short and J 1 base short, with 9 bases between. This CDR3 has 13 residues. The chain's CDR3 is CASREEGNTEAFF. The CDR3 DNA is TGTGCCAGCAGGGAGGAAGGGAACACTGAAGCTTTCTTT.

The chain employs TRBV6-5 and TRBJ1-1, with D unclear. The germline V gene has CDR1 MNHEY and CDR2 SVGAGI. Trimming removed 0 bases from V and 4 bases from J, with 12 bases in between. The CDR3 is 15 residues long. The CDR3 here is CASSYSAGKPTEAFF. The CDR3 nucleotides are TGTGCCAGCAGTTACTCGGCGGGGAAGCCCACTGAAGCTTTCTTT.

The chain employs TRBV2 and TRBJ2-1; D tentatively reads TRBD1 or TRBD2 (5 bases each). V was pared by 6 bases and J by 4 bases, with 10 bases between. The CDR3 contains 13 residues. The germline CDR1 and CDR2 sequences are SNHLY and FYNNEI. The CDR3 coding sequence is TGTGCCAGCAGGGGGACCTTTTACAATGAGCAGTTCTTC. Translated, it gives CASRGTFYNEQFF. The entire variable domain, with the rest obtained from reference TRBV2 and TRBJ2-1, is as follows: EPEVTQTPSHQVTQMGQEVILRCVPISNHLYFYWYRQILGQKVEFLVSFYNNEISEKSEIFDDQFSVERPDGSNFTLKIRSTKLEDSAMYFCASRGTFYNEQFFGPGTRLTVL.

This clone was recorded only once. This chain connects TRBV9 to TRBJ2-7; 9 bases agree with TRBD2. Germline CDR1 reads SGDLS; CDR2 reads YYNGEE. The V gene end was trimmed by 0 bases and the J gene end by 2 bases; junction bases not matched to a gene: 6. CDR3 length equals 16 residues. CDR3 nucleotide sequence: TGTGCCAGCAGCGTAGGAGTTAGCGGGGGAACCTACGAGCAGTACTTC. Translation: CASSVGVSGGTYEQYF.

The rearrangement joins TRBV27 to TRBJ2-1, with no clear D. Per the germline V gene, CDR1 is MNHEY and CDR2 is SMNVEV (reference sequence). V was trimmed by 3 bases and J by 3 bases, leaving 12 bases between them. The CDR3 sequence is 15 residues long. The CDR3 is CASSFDRPFYNEQFF. The CDR3 DNA follows: TGTGCCAGCAGTTTTGACCGACCGTTCTACAATGAGCAGTTCTTC.

This clone was recorded a few times. Additional DNA sequences in this sample encode the identical CDR3. The V and J genes are TRBV6-5 and TRBJ1-2; no clear D gene. Germline V gives CDR1 MNHEY, CDR2 SVGAGI. This CDR3 spans 13 amino acids. V was shortened by 2 bases and J by 1 base, with 5 bases between the two germline ends. The CDR3 nucleotides are TGTGCCAGCAGTTACAGGGATAACTATGGCTACACCTTC. The encoded protein is CASSYRDNYGYTF.

The chain employs TRBV9 and TRBJ2-3; D might be TRBD2 (6 bases). The V gene lost 0 bases and the J gene lost 4 bases, with 18 bases spanning the gap. The germline CDR1 and CDR2 sequences are SGDLS and YYNGEE. CDR3 length: 17 residues. Here the CDR3 DNA reads TGTGCCAGCAGCGTAGATCTTAGCGGTCCTCGGCCAGATACGCAGTATTTT. Its protein product is CASSVDLSGPRPDTQYF.

The chain links TRBV6-5 to TRBJ1-5, with a weak D call TRBD1 (5 bases). V shed 0 bases and J shed 6 bases, with 12 bases lying between them. This CDR3 is 15 amino acids long. Germline CDR1 is MNHEY and CDR2 is SVGAGI. The CDR3 loop is CASSYSGGEGQPQHF. The CDR3, as DNA: TGTGCCAGCAGTTACTCGGGAGGGGAGGGTCAGCCCCAGCATTTT.

The rearrangement joins TRBV27 to TRBJ2-3; D unclear. The CDR3 consists of 16 residues. Trimming took off 6 bases at V and 2 bases at J, with 18 bases between the two ends. CDR1 MNHEY and CDR2 SMNVEV come from the germline V gene (reference sequence). The CDR3 sequence is CASRSNPPGSTDTQYF. The CDR3 bases are TGTGCCAGCAGGTCTAATCCCCCAGGATCCACAGATACGCAGTATTTT.

This chain links TRBV19 with TRBJ2-6; tentative D call: TRBD2 (7 bases). Trimming took off 2 bases at V and 0 bases at J, with 14 bases between the two ends. The CDR3 covers 18 residues. Germline V gives CDR1 LNHDA, CDR2 SQIVND (reference sequence). The CDR3: CASSITREGVSGANVLTF. For the CDR3, the DNA is TGTGCCAGTAGTATAACCAGGGAGGGGGTCTCTGGGGCCAACGTCCTGACTTTC.

The rearrangement links TRBV10-3 to TRBJ1-5; 9 bases agree with TRBD1. This CDR3 spans 14 amino acids. Germline V CDR1 and CDR2: ENHRY, SYGVKD. The V and J ends lost 3 bases and 5 bases, in that order; junction bases with no gene match: 2. The CDR3, as DNA: TGTGCCATCAGTGAACAGGGGGCACATCAGCCCCAGCATTTT. This translates into CAISEQGAHQPQHF.

The rearrangement joins TRBV30 to TRBJ1-3, with a weak D call TRBD1 (5 bases). CDR3 length equals 12 residues. The V end lost 7 bases, the J end lost 2 bases, and 9 bases lay between the germline ends. CDR1 and CDR2 (germline): GTSNPN, SVGIG (reference sequence). CDR3 protein: CAYRRTGNTIYF. The DNA for the CDR3 is TGTGCCTACAGGCGAACTGGAAACACCATATATTTT.

The chain carries TRBV5-4 and TRBJ2-1, with 9 bases that match TRBD2. The CDR3 totals 17 residues. Germline-derived CDR1 and CDR2 are SGHNT and YYREEE (reference sequence). V shed 0 bases and J 6 bases; nucleotides not matched to a gene: 10. CDR3 in DNA: TGTGCCAGCAGCTTGGCACTAGCGGGTGGCGTAGCCAATGAGCAGTTCTTC. It is translated as CASSLALAGGVANEQFF.

The chain carries TRBV20-1 and TRBJ2-5; D is unresolved. Germline-derived CDR1 and CDR2 are DFQATT and SNEGSKA (reference sequence). Trimming stripped 1 base from V and 4 bases from J, with 4 bases between. CDR3 length: 11 amino acids. In nucleotides, the CDR3 is TGCAGTGCTAGAGCGGTAGAGACCCAGTACTTC. This translates into CSARAVETQYF.

The chain joins TRBV29-1 to TRBJ2-1; 14 bases map to TRBD2. Germline lookup yields CDR1 SQVTM and CDR2 ANQGSEA. The CDR3 has 14 residues. V lost 7 bases to trimming and J lost 7 bases; unmatched junction nucleotides: 6. CDR3: CSAPGLAGVNEQFF. CDR3 coding DNA: TGCAGCGCGCCGGGACTAGCGGGAGTTAATGAGCAGTTCTTC.

The chain couples TRBV28 to TRBJ1-5, with 8 bases that match TRBD1. V lost 6 bases, J lost 0 bases, and 10 bases stayed unmatched. The CDR3 is 17 residues long. In germline, CDR1 is MDHEN, CDR2 SYDVKM. CDR3 in amino acids: CASRTTGGINSNQPQHF. The CDR3 region has the DNA TGTGCCAGCAGAACCACAGGGGGAATTAATAGCAATCAGCCCCAGCATTTT.

J is TRBJ1-1 and V is TRBV5-1; TRBD1 matches 10 bases. V lost 6 bases and J lost 4; bases outside the gene matches: 6. The CDR3 extends over 14 amino acids. The germline gives CDR1 SGHRS, CDR2 YFSETQ. The CDR3 spells CASNIGDRGTEAFF. CDR3 coding DNA: TGCGCCAGCAATATTGGGGACAGGGGCACTGAAGCTTTCTTT.